Listed below are T cell receptor beta chains from one sample, sequenced in a study of response to subunit inactivated influenza vaccine. TCRdb reanalysed the RT-PCR reads using MiXCR and keeps one entry per CDR3 protein. Of more than 400,000 distinct CDR3 sequences in the sample, 9.5% to 12% are singletons; the top ten hold about 12%. Sequences were derived from PBMCs from blood, sampled roughly 48 days after vaccination. The source of these receptors is a man aged 50 to 59 who received an inactivated influenza vaccine. The CDR3 runs from the conserved cysteine through the conserved F or W. Fields, in order: D gene, V gene, J gene, clone size, CDR3 protein, CDR3 DNA. A D gene is named only where the DNA matches it firmly. Some rows have no size entry. The others give once, few or many, or a class for an expanded clone.

d_call: -; v_call: TRBV20-1; j_call: TRBJ2-7; clone_size: many; cdr3_aa: CSARELTGVYEQYF; cdr3_nt: TGCAGTGCTAGAGAATTGACGGGAGTCTACGAGCAGTACTTC
d_call: -; v_call: TRBV5-1; j_call: TRBJ1-4; clone_size: many; cdr3_aa: CASSSLSGIREKLFF; cdr3_nt: TGCGCCAGCAGCTCCCTGTCGGGGATCCGGGAAAAACTGTTTTTT
d_call: TRBD1; v_call: TRBV20-1; j_call: TRBJ2-5; clone_size: -; cdr3_aa: CSANRQGETQYF; cdr3_nt: TGCAGTGCTAACCGACAGGGGGAGACCCAGTACTTC
d_call: -; v_call: TRBV2; j_call: TRBJ2-1; clone_size: -; cdr3_aa: CASIGSTGESEQFF; cdr3_nt: TGTGCCAGCATAGGATCTACGGGAGAGAGTGAGCAGTTCTTC
d_call: TRBD2; v_call: TRBV24-1; j_call: TRBJ2-5; clone_size: -; cdr3_aa: CATSDPGLAGVETQYF; cdr3_nt: TGTGCCACCAGTGATCCGGGACTAGCGGGGGTGGAGACCCAGTACTTC
d_call: TRBD1; v_call: TRBV4-1; j_call: TRBJ2-3; clone_size: few; cdr3_aa: CASSQAARTGVGDTQYF; cdr3_nt: TGCGCCAGCAGCCAAGCGGCCCGGACAGGGGTGGGAGATACGCAGTATTTT
d_call: TRBD2; v_call: TRBV5-6; j_call: TRBJ2-1; clone_size: -; cdr3_aa: CASSPGGGINEQFF; cdr3_nt: TGTGCCAGCAGCCCCGGGGGGGGGATCAATGAGCAGTTCTTC
d_call: TRBD2; v_call: TRBV29-1; j_call: TRBJ2-7; clone_size: many; cdr3_aa: CSVGEGSSYEQYF; cdr3_nt: TGCAGCGTTGGGGAGGGCAGCTCCTACGAGCAGTACTTC
d_call: TRBD2; v_call: TRBV29-1; j_call: TRBJ2-1; clone_size: many; cdr3_aa: CSVGPGGPYNEQFF; cdr3_nt: TGCAGCGTTGGTCCGGGAGGGCCCTACAATGAGCAGTTCTTC
d_call: TRBD1; v_call: TRBV12-3/TRBV12-4; j_call: TRBJ1-6; clone_size: many; cdr3_aa: CASRMTGGHNSPLHF; cdr3_nt: TGTGCCAGCAGGATGACAGGGGGCCATAATTCACCCCTCCACTTT
d_call: TRBD2; v_call: TRBV4-3; j_call: TRBJ2-3; clone_size: few; cdr3_aa: CASSQAAGGRTDTQYF; cdr3_nt: TGCGCCAGCAGCCAAGCTGCGGGGGGACGCACAGATACGCAGTATTTT
d_call: -; v_call: TRBV20-1; j_call: TRBJ2-4; clone_size: few; cdr3_aa: CSARPWGEGIQYF; cdr3_nt: TGCAGTGCTAGGCCTTGGGGGGAAGGCATTCAGTACTTC
d_call: TRBD2; v_call: TRBV7-9; j_call: TRBJ2-5; clone_size: -; cdr3_aa: CASSLAGGNQETQYF; cdr3_nt: TGTGCCAGCAGCTTAGCGGGGGGGAACCAAGAGACCCAGTACTTC
d_call: -; v_call: TRBV5-1; j_call: TRBJ2-7; clone_size: -; cdr3_aa: CASSPEDQTYEQYF; cdr3_nt: TGCGCCAGCAGCCCCGAAGACCAGACCTACGAGCAGTACTTC
d_call: TRBD2; v_call: TRBV9; j_call: TRBJ2-3; clone_size: -; cdr3_aa: CASSTLSGAGGETQYF; cdr3_nt: TGTGCCAGCAGCACACTGTCTGGAGCGGGGGGAGAGACGCAGTATTTT
d_call: TRBD1; v_call: TRBV6-5; j_call: TRBJ1-5; clone_size: few; cdr3_aa: CASSYRPPRTGSNQPQHF; cdr3_nt: TGTGCCAGCAGTTACCGACCACCCCGGACAGGGAGCAATCAGCCCCAGCATTTT
d_call: TRBD1; v_call: TRBV7-2; j_call: TRBJ1-6; clone_size: -; cdr3_aa: CASSQIAPGTGRSPLHF; cdr3_nt: TGTGCCAGCAGCCAGATTGCCCCTGGGACAGGGCGGTCACCCCTCCACTTT
d_call: -; v_call: TRBV12-3/TRBV12-4; j_call: TRBJ2-1; clone_size: -; cdr3_aa: CASSWRTSSYNEQFF; cdr3_nt: TGTGCCAGCAGTTGGCGGACAAGCTCCTACAATGAGCAGTTCTTC
d_call: -; v_call: TRBV6-2/TRBV6-3; j_call: TRBJ2-7; clone_size: few; cdr3_aa: CASSYGRLLQQSHEQYF; cdr3_nt: TGTGCCAGCAGTTATGGGAGGCTTCTTCAACAATCCCACGAGCAGTACTTC
d_call: -; v_call: TRBV10-3; j_call: TRBJ2-7; clone_size: many; cdr3_aa: CAISDQSYEQYF; cdr3_nt: TGTGCCATCAGTGACCAGTCCTACGAGCAGTACTTC
d_call: -; v_call: TRBV27; j_call: TRBJ2-3; clone_size: few; cdr3_aa: CASSLLTGLSTDTQYF; cdr3_nt: TGTGCCAGCAGTTTGCTTACAGGCCTAAGCACAGATACGCAGTATTTT
d_call: TRBD2; v_call: TRBV20-1; j_call: TRBJ2-7; clone_size: many; cdr3_aa: CSAPIPTIAGVYEQYF; cdr3_nt: TGCAGTGCCCCGATTCCCACCATAGCGGGAGTCTACGAGCAGTACTTC
d_call: TRBD1; v_call: TRBV20-1; j_call: TRBJ1-4; clone_size: few; cdr3_aa: CSAYPPGGYEKLFF; cdr3_nt: TGCAGTGCCTATCCCCCAGGGGGATATGAAAAACTGTTTTTT
d_call: -; v_call: TRBV3-1; j_call: TRBJ2-4; clone_size: -; cdr3_aa: CASSQPQWGAGHIQYF; cdr3_nt: TGTGCCAGCAGCCAGCCCCAATGGGGGGCTGGGCACATTCAGTACTTC
d_call: -; v_call: TRBV4-3; j_call: TRBJ2-3; clone_size: -; cdr3_aa: CASSFYSTDTQYF; cdr3_nt: TGCGCCAGCAGCTTCTATAGCACAGATACGCAGTATTTT
d_call: -; v_call: TRBV3-1; j_call: TRBJ2-7; clone_size: many; cdr3_aa: CASSLTGAYEQYF; cdr3_nt: TGTGCCAGCAGCCTTACGGGAGCCTACGAGCAGTACTTC
d_call: TRBD1; v_call: TRBV9; j_call: TRBJ2-7; clone_size: many; cdr3_aa: CASSVGDRISEQYF; cdr3_nt: TGTGCCAGCAGCGTAGGGGACAGGATTAGCGAGCAGTACTTC
d_call: -; v_call: TRBV12-3/TRBV12-4; j_call: TRBJ2-1; clone_size: many; cdr3_aa: CASTRPSNEQFF; cdr3_nt: TGTGCCAGCACCCGGCCCTCCAATGAGCAGTTCTTC
d_call: TRBD1; v_call: TRBV6-2/TRBV6-3; j_call: TRBJ2-5; clone_size: -; cdr3_aa: CASSYRRTGIETQHF; cdr3_nt: TGTGCCAGCAGTTACCGCCGGACAGGGATCGAGACCCAGCACTTC
d_call: -; v_call: TRBV4-3; j_call: TRBJ1-1; clone_size: few; cdr3_aa: CASSQDPPSSPNTEAFF; cdr3_nt: TGCGCCAGCAGCCAAGACCCCCCGTCTTCCCCGAACACTGAAGCTTTCTTT
d_call: -; v_call: TRBV4-3; j_call: TRBJ2-1; clone_size: many; cdr3_aa: CASSPSGRSPNEQFF; cdr3_nt: TGCGCCAGCAGCCCCTCAGGCCGCTCTCCCAATGAGCAGTTCTTC
d_call: TRBD2; v_call: TRBV24-1; j_call: TRBJ2-3; clone_size: -; cdr3_aa: CATSASSGVGSDTQYF; cdr3_nt: TGTGCCACCAGTGCTTCTAGCGGGGTTGGGTCAGATACGCAGTATTTT
d_call: -; v_call: TRBV6-2/TRBV6-3; j_call: TRBJ1-2; clone_size: -; cdr3_aa: CASSRPGTLAVTF; cdr3_nt: TGTGCCAGCAGTCGTCCCGGGACTTTGGCCGTTACCTTC
d_call: -; v_call: TRBV6-5; j_call: TRBJ1-5; clone_size: -; cdr3_aa: CASSYSKTGDNQPQHF; cdr3_nt: TGTGCCAGCAGTTACTCGAAGACGGGGGACAATCAGCCCCAGCATTTT
d_call: TRBD2; v_call: TRBV12-3/TRBV12-4; j_call: TRBJ2-7; clone_size: -; cdr3_aa: CASSLARLAGISYEQYF; cdr3_nt: TGTGCCAGCAGTTTAGCGCGGCTAGCGGGTATATCATACGAGCAGTACTTC
d_call: TRBD1; v_call: TRBV19; j_call: TRBJ1-6; clone_size: -; cdr3_aa: CASSIGTGNSPLHF; cdr3_nt: TGTGCCAGTAGTATCGGGACAGGGAATTCACCCCTCCACTTT
d_call: -; v_call: TRBV21-1; j_call: TRBJ2-5; clone_size: -; cdr3_aa: CASSGRGLAKCETQYF; cdr3_nt: TGTGCCAGCAGCGGCCGGGGACTAGCGAAGTGCGAGACCCAGTACTTC
d_call: -; v_call: TRBV12-3/TRBV12-4; j_call: TRBJ1-5; clone_size: few; cdr3_aa: CASTTAAGQPQHF; cdr3_nt: TGTGCCAGCACCACGGCGGCAGGTCAGCCCCAGCATTTT
d_call: -; v_call: TRBV20-1; j_call: TRBJ2-1; clone_size: few; cdr3_aa: CSAREYSYNEQFF; cdr3_nt: TGCAGTGCTAGGGAATATTCCTACAATGAGCAGTTCTTC
d_call: TRBD1; v_call: TRBV11-2; j_call: TRBJ2-4; clone_size: few; cdr3_aa: CASSPRTGKNIQYF; cdr3_nt: TGTGCCAGCAGCCCGCGGACAGGGAAAAACATTCAGTACTTC
d_call: -; v_call: TRBV5-1; j_call: TRBJ2-1; clone_size: few; cdr3_aa: CASSSPGERPTSHYNEQFF; cdr3_nt: TGCGCCAGCAGCTCACCCGGGGAGCGACCCACCTCTCACTACAATGAGCAGTTCTTC
d_call: -; v_call: TRBV6-1; j_call: TRBJ2-2; clone_size: many; cdr3_aa: CATHRAYTGELFF; cdr3_nt: TGTGCCACCCACAGGGCCTACACCGGGGAGCTGTTTTTT
d_call: -; v_call: TRBV11-2; j_call: TRBJ2-1; clone_size: -; cdr3_aa: CASREDLNEQFF; cdr3_nt: TGTGCCAGCAGGGAGGACCTCAATGAGCAGTTCTTC
d_call: TRBD2; v_call: TRBV20-1; j_call: TRBJ2-1; clone_size: -; cdr3_aa: CSARGLAGRKIINEQFF; cdr3_nt: TGCAGTGCTAGAGGACTAGCGGGACGGAAAATAATCAATGAGCAGTTCTTC
d_call: -; v_call: TRBV4-3; j_call: TRBJ2-3; clone_size: many; cdr3_aa: CASSQESGHSTDTQYF; cdr3_nt: TGCGCCAGCAGCCAAGAGTCGGGACATAGCACAGATACGCAGTATTTT